The source of this T cell receptor (beta chain) is a study of cytomegalovirus exposure and HLA in healthy donors. The study, taken as a whole, reports: Common viral pathogens seemed to be connected with several of the most significant clusters, according to a later analysis. Certain indistinguishable V segments, among them TRBV6-2 and TRBV6-3, were excluded. CMV serostatus was the only recorded immune exposure for donors.

The PCR contained 60 Vbeta and 13 Jbeta primers. Using immunoSEQ multiplex PCR, the repertoire was profiled, and TCRdb retains in-frame clones only, with some absent. The table lists tens of thousands of clones, nearly 80% of them singletons. A note on this clone: Its specificity is unknown.

Though probably carrying unrecorded immune exposures, donors were nominally healthy at sampling. The germline V gene has CDR1 SGHDT and CDR2 YYEEEE. CDR3 length: 15 amino acids. V gave up 0 bases and J gave up 5 bases; unmatched junction bases: 3. Sequences were obtained from PBMCs. This receptor was taken from a woman aged 45-65 years in good health and CMV-seropositive. V usage is TRBV5-6 and J usage is TRBJ1-2, with 11 bases lining up with TRBD1. The CDR3 nucleotides are TGTGCCAGCAGCTTGGCGGGGGACAGGGGGTATGGCTACACCTTC. Residues: CASSLAGDRGYGYTF.